This T cell receptor (beta chain) was obtained from a study of T cell changes during pregnancy in multiple sclerosis. Using immunoSEQ multiplex PCR, the repertoire was profiled, and TCRdb retains in-frame clones only, with some absent. In the table there are fewer than 70,000 clones, about nine tenths of which are singletons. The CDR3 totals 16 residues. Per the germline V gene, CDR1 is MNHEY and CDR2 is SMNVEV (reference sequence). Turning to this clone: An end of the junction differs from the germline gene, which may be a read error.

Sequences were derived from peripheral blood, sampled in the first trimester of pregnancy. The chain employs TRBV27 and TRBJ1-2, with D maybe TRBD1 (5 bases). The origin of this receptor is a female donor with multiple sclerosis, enrolled in a pregnancy study. The CDR3 DNA reads TGTGCCAGCAGTTTATATTTCCGTAGCGGGGCAGGGAGTTTCGCCTTC. Its translation: CASSLYFRSGAGSFAF.